The 9 T cell receptor beta chains in this list originate from one sample, sequenced in a study of PD-L1 blockade in urothelial cancer. The time point was: pretreatment peripheral blood. Measured with immunoSEQ multiplex PCR; TCRdb has only the in-frame clones, and not every one. Seen here are tens of thousands of clones, around 90% observed once, and the top ten hold around 1.5%. The specimen comprised PBMCs, sampled around atezolizumab (anti-PD-L1) treatment. The receptors derive from a man between 60 and 70 years old with urothelial cancer.

The V call is TRBV5-5, the J call TRBJ2-1; 11 bases map to TRBD2. Unmatched junction bases numbered 4, after V lost 1 base and J lost 1 base. This CDR3 contains 17 residues. CDR1 and CDR2 (germline): SGHKS, YYEKEE (reference sequence). The chain's CDR3 is CASSLPGTSGSYNEQFF. DNA for the CDR3: TGTGCCAGCAGCTTGCCCGGGACTAGCGGTTCCTACAATGAGCAGTTCTTC.

This chain links TRBV6-5 with TRBJ1-1; maybe TRBD1 (6 bases). Per the germline V gene, CDR1 is MNHEY and CDR2 is SVGAGI. The V end lost 10 bases, the J end lost 1 base, and 13 bases lay between the germline ends. The CDR3 consists of 13 residues. Here the CDR3 reads CATAGTPNTEAFF. DNA for the CDR3: TGTGCCACCGCAGGGACACCGAACACTGAAGCTTTCTTT.

The genes are TRBV13 and TRBJ2-1; TRBD1 matches 7 bases. This CDR3 has 17 amino acids. V lost 6 bases, J lost 2 bases, and 13 bases stayed unmatched. Germline-derived CDR1 and CDR2 are PRHDT and FYEKMQ (reference sequence). DNA for the CDR3: TGTGCCAGCAGTCACAGGGGCGCCAGCGGCGCCTACAATGAGCAGTTCTTC. It is translated as CASSHRGASGAYNEQFF.

This sequence joins TRBV19 and TRBJ2-6; D not resolved. V was shortened by 1 base and J by 4 bases, with 11 bases between the two germline ends. Germline values: CDR1 LNHDA, CDR2 SQIVND (reference sequence). The CDR3 loop spans 16 amino acids. The CDR3 coding sequence is TGTGCCAGTAGTATAGGAGCGAGCGCCGGGGCCAACGTCCTGACTTTC. Protein product: CASSIGASAGANVLTF.

The rearrangement joins TRBV9 to TRBJ2-1, with D possibly being TRBD1 (6 bases). Germline-derived CDR1 and CDR2 are SGDLS and YYNGEE. The CDR3 has 15 residues. Deletions cut 3 bases from V and 1 base from J, with 11 bases between. CDR3 nucleotide sequence: TGTGCCAGCAGCGAACAGGGTCCGTCCTACAATGAGCAGTTCTTC. It codes for CASSEQGPSYNEQFF.

The V call is TRBV11-2, the J call TRBJ2-7, with unresolved D. Germline lookup yields CDR1 SGHAT and CDR2 FQNNGV. The CDR3 contains 11 residues. Trimming pared 4 bases from V and 3 bases from J, leaving 4 bases between. CDR3 amino acids: CASSSYYEQYF. The CDR3 DNA reads as TGTGCCAGCAGCTCTTACTACGAGCAGTACTTC.

This clone is classed as medium-sized. The chain joins TRBV7-8 to TRBJ1-2, with 8 positions matching TRBD1. This CDR3 has 16 amino acids. Germline loops: CDR1 SGHVS, CDR2 FQNEAQ. V trimming: 5 bases; J trimming: 6 bases; junction bases outside the gene matches: 14. As DNA, the CDR3 is TGTGCCAGCAGCGGTTCAATGGACAGGGTGGGGAATGGCTACACCTTC. Protein product: CASSGSMDRVGNGYTF.

The chain links TRBV4-2 to TRBJ2-5, with TRBD1 matching over 7 bases. Germline V gene data show CDR1 as LGHNA and CDR2 as YNFKEQ. CDR3 length: 15 amino acids. Trimming at V came to 1 base and at J to 2 bases, leaving 4 bases not matched to a gene. The CDR3 reads CASSQGIRGQETQYF. In DNA form, the CDR3 reads TGTGCCAGCAGCCAAGGAATCAGGGGGCAAGAGACCCAGTACTTC.

Concerning this clone itself: An end of the junction does not agree with germline; a read error may underlie this. This chain uses TRBV18 with TRBJ2-7; no clear D gene. The V gene's germline CDR1 is KGHSH and CDR2 LQKENI. This CDR3 is built from 13 residues. CDR3 sequence (DNA): TGTGCCAGCTCACCGCCGAGCTCCTACGGGCAGTACTTC. This encodes CASSPPSSYGQYF.